The 3 T cell receptor beta chains listed next were all sequenced from one sample in a study of cytomegalovirus exposure and HLA in healthy donors. PCR amplification relied on 60 Vbeta primers (plus 13 Jbeta primers). TCRdb keeps only in-frame clones here, not all; method: immunoSEQ multiplex PCR. Of some 150,000 clones in the sample, about 80% were seen once. The sample taken for sequencing was PBMCs. These receptors were collected from a woman aged 40 to 50 in good health and CMV-seronegative.

This clone has just one count. The chain is built from TRBV5-6 and TRBJ2-1, with TRBD2 matching 11 bases. V shed 2 bases, J shed 7 bases, and the junction held 8 bases outside the gene matches. The length of the CDR3 is 16 residues. CDR1 is SGHDT and CDR2 is YYEEEE in the germline V gene. The CDR3 spells CASSFFRTSGHNEQFF. The CDR3 DNA reads as TGTGCCAGCAGCTTTTTTCGGACTAGCGGGCATAATGAGCAGTTCTTC.

The gene calls are TRBV5-1 and TRBJ2-2; TRBD2 matches 9 bases. The CDR3 spans 19 residues. Germline V gives CDR1 SGHRS, CDR2 YFSETQ. The J segment lost 0 bases and the V segment lost 2 bases, leaving 11 bases of the junction unmatched. CDR3 in amino acids: CASSFNLAGAVPNTGELFF. The CDR3 DNA follows: TGCGCCAGCAGCTTCAATTTAGCGGGAGCGGTGCCGAACACCGGGGAGCTGTTTTTT.

This rearrangement joins TRBV2 to TRBJ2-7; TRBD1 might be the D (6 bases). V was clipped by 5 bases and J by 3 bases, with 14 bases between them. Germline V gives CDR1 SNHLY, CDR2 FYNNEI. The CDR3 runs 14 residues. CDR3 coding DNA: TGTGCCAGCAGTCAGAACAGGGACCGCTACGAGCAGTACTTC. It encodes CASSQNRDRYEQYF.